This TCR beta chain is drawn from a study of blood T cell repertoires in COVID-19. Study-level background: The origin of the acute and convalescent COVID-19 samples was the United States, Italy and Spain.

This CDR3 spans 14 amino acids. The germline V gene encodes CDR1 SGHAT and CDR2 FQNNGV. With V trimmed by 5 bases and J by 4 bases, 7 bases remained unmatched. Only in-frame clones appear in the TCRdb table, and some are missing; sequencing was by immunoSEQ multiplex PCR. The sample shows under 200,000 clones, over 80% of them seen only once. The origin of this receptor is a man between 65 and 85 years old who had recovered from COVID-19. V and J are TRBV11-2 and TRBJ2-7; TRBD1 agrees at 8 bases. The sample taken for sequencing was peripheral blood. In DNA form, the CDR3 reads TGTGCCAGCAGCCACACAGGGGGACCATACGAGCAGTACTTC. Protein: CASSHTGGPYEQYF.